This TCR beta chain comes out of a study of T cell clones after liver transplantation. Using immunoSEQ multiplex PCR, the repertoire was profiled, and TCRdb retains in-frame clones only, with some absent. The profile shows 8,000 to 10,000 clones, about 72% of them singletons. The TCR was taken from a human patient who received a liver transplant. Some T cells may be transferred from the graft donor. The sample here was CD8+ T cells from blood, taken at the approximately 16-month timepoint.

In DNA form, the CDR3 reads TGTGTCAGAAGCTTAGAACTAGCGGGGGCTTTCACAGATACGCAGTATTTT. Its protein product is CVRSLELAGAFTDTQYF. The rearrangement uses TRBV7-5 and TRBJ2-3; the tabulated D call, TRBD2, remains unverified against the DNA. TRBV7-5 represents a pseudogene. This CDR3 region has 17 residues.